The rows below give T cell receptor beta chains drawn from one sample of a study of cytomegalovirus exposure and HLA in healthy donors. Sequencing used immunoSEQ multiplex PCR; TCRdb keeps in-frame clones, though not all of them. Of roughly 160,000 clones listed, over 60% are singletons. The sequencing input was PBMCs. The receptor set was obtained from a woman aged 30 to 39 in good health and CMV-seronegative. The CDR3 runs from the conserved cysteine through the conserved F or W. Each record gives: D gene, J gene, V gene, clone size, CDR3 DNA, CDR3 protein. A D gene is named only where the DNA matches it firmly. Clone size is not always given. Where it is, it says once, few, many or a class for expanded clones.

>TRBD2|TRBJ2-3|TRBV9|.
TGTGCCAGCAGCGACGGGACTAGCGGGGGGAGCACAGATACGCAGTATTTT
CASSDGTSGGSTDTQYF
>.|TRBJ2-7|TRBV11-2|.
TGTGCCAGCAGCTCTTACCGGGACAAGTCCTACGAGCAGTACTTC
CASSSYRDKSYEQYF
>.|TRBJ2-7|TRBV7-6|.
TGTGCCAGCAGCTTAGGCGTCTTTTACGAGCAGTACTTC
CASSLGVFYEQYF
>.|TRBJ1-6|TRBV4-1|once
TGCGCCAGCAGCCTAGGGGGAAGTTCACCCCTCCACTTT
CASSLGGSSPLHF
>.|TRBJ1-5|TRBV10-3|.
TGTGCCTCGGGTCGGGATAGCAATCAGCCCCAGCATTTT
CASGRDSNQPQHF
>.|TRBJ1-3|TRBV7-2|.
TGTGCCAGCAGACCAGGGTGGAGCTCTGGAAACACCATATATTTT
CASRPGWSSGNTIYF
>.|TRBJ2-2|TRBV7-2|.
TGTGCCAGCAGCTGGACATCCGGGGAGCTGTTTTTT
CASSWTSGELFF
>TRBD1|TRBJ2-6|TRBV18|few
TGTGCCAGCTCCCAGGGGGTCTCTGGGGCCAACGTCCTGACTTTC
CASSQGVSGANVLTF
>.|TRBJ2-2|TRBV2|few
TGTGCCAGTACAAGGAACACCGGGGAGCTGTTTTTT
CASTRNTGELFF
>.|TRBJ2-1|TRBV11-2|.
TGTGCCAGCAGCCAAATAGCAGGGGACAATGAGCAGTTCTTC
CASSQIAGDNEQFF
>TRBD2|TRBJ2-5|TRBV11-2|.
TGTGCCAGCAGCCCTACGGGCCTAGCGGATCCGTACCAAGAGACCCAGTACTTC
CASSPTGLADPYQETQYF
>.|TRBJ1-3|TRBV28|once
TGTGCCAGCAGAGCCCCTCAGGGGCTTGGAAACACCATATATTTT
CASRAPQGLGNTIYF
>TRBD2|TRBJ2-1|TRBV2|.
TGTGCCAGTGGGACTAGCGGGAATGAGCAGTTCTTC
CASGTSGNEQFF
>TRBD1|TRBJ1-2|TRBV6-1|few
TGTGCCAGCAGTACCCAGACAGGGTCGGATGGCTACACCTTC
CASSTQTGSDGYTF
>.|TRBJ1-1|TRBV7-9|.
TGTGCCACCAGCCCGGAGGCAATGAACACTGAAGCTTTCTTT
CATSPEAMNTEAFF
>TRBD2|TRBJ2-3|TRBV6-6|.
TGTGCCAGCAGTCCGGGACTAGCGGGAGCCCATACGCAGTATTTT
CASSPGLAGAHTQYF
>.|TRBJ1-1|TRBV9|.
TGTGCCAGCAGCGTAGGGGCAGGGAGGACTGAAGCTTTCTTT
CASSVGAGRTEAFF
>TRBD2|TRBJ2-1|TRBV29-1|.
TGCAGCGTTGATCCCACTAGCGGGAGGTCCAATGAGCAGTTCTTC
CSVDPTSGRSNEQFF
>.|TRBJ2-2|TRBV9|.
TGTGCCAGCAGCCGCGGGACAGCAAACACCGGGGAGCTGTTTTTT
CASSRGTANTGELFF
>.|TRBJ1-1|TRBV18|.
TGTGCCAGCTCACCACCATTAGCATTGAACACTGAAGCTTTCTTT
CASSPPLALNTEAFF
>TRBD2|TRBJ2-5|TRBV19|.
TGTGCCAGTAGTATACGGACTAGCGGGAGAGGGGAAGAGACCCAGTACTTC
CASSIRTSGRGEETQYF
>.|TRBJ1-1|TRBV29-1|.
TGCAGCGTAGTTAAGGGGGTTGGCACTGAAGCTTTCTTT
CSVVKGVGTEAFF
>TRBD2|TRBJ2-3|TRBV19|.
TGTGCCAGTAGCAAGACTAGCGGGACGAGCACAGATACGCAGTATTTT
CASSKTSGTSTDTQYF
>TRBD2|TRBJ2-3|TRBV6-6|.
TGTGCCAGCAGTCGACTAGCGGGGGAAGATACGCAGTATTTT
CASSRLAGEDTQYF
>TRBD1|TRBJ2-3|TRBV7-2|.
TGTGCCAGCAGCTTATCCAGGACAGGGTACACAGATACGCAGTATTTT
CASSLSRTGYTDTQYF
>TRBD1|TRBJ2-7|TRBV5-4|once
TGTGCCAGCACCCTGGGTGGGGACAGGGTGCCCTACGAGCAGTACTTC
CASTLGGDRVPYEQYF
>.|TRBJ1-5|TRBV28|.
TGTGCCAGCAGTCCCAAGGGGCAGGGAGGACAGCCCCAGCATTTT
CASSPKGQGGQPQHF
>TRBD2|TRBJ2-5|TRBV7-2|.
TGTGCCAGCAGCCTCACGAGCGGGATAAGGGAGACCCAGTACTTC
CASSLTSGIRETQYF
>TRBD1|TRBJ2-7|TRBV6-6|.
TGTGCCAGCAGTTACTCAGAGACAGGGGGCGACGAGCAGTACTTC
CASSYSETGGDEQYF
>.|TRBJ2-7|TRBV6-6|few
TGTGCCAGCAGTTACGAGAGGGACTCCTACGAGCAGTACTTC
CASSYERDSYEQYF
>TRBD2|TRBJ2-2|TRBV6-5|.
TGTGCCAGCAGTTACGCGGGGGGCGCGACCGGGGAGCTGTTTTTT
CASSYAGGATGELFF
>.|TRBJ2-7|TRBV29-1|few
TGCAGCGTTGGACGTTTGGGCATCTCCTACGAGCAGTACTTC
CSVGRLGISYEQYF
>TRBD2|TRBJ2-3|TRBV7-9|.
TGTGCCAGCTTCGGAAGGGGACTACCCACAGATACGCAGTATTTT
CASFGRGLPTDTQYF
>TRBD2|TRBJ2-7|TRBV29-1|.
TGCAGCGTCACGACTAGCGGGACCTACGAGCAGTACTTC
CSVTTSGTYEQYF
>TRBD1|TRBJ1-1|TRBV28|.
TGTGCCAGCAGTAAGACCGGGACAGTGAACACTGAAGCTTTCTTT
CASSKTGTVNTEAFF
>TRBD2|TRBJ2-5|TRBV4-3|once
TGCGCCAGCAGCCAAGATATAGCGGGAGGGCCTGAAACCCAGTACTTC
CASSQDIAGGPETQYF
>.|TRBJ1-5|TRBV28|.
TGTGCCAGCAGCCCCCCCAGGGGGCCCCAGCATTTT
CASSPPRGPQHF
>.|TRBJ2-3|TRBV27|.
TGTGCCAGCAGTTTAGTACAGCAATACACAGATACGCAGTATTTT
CASSLVQQYTDTQYF
>.|TRBJ2-7|TRBV5-1|.
TGCGCCAGCAGCTTGGACGCGACTACGAGCTCCTACGAGCAGTACTTC
CASSLDATTSSYEQYF
>TRBD2|TRBJ2-1|TRBV19|.
TGTGCCAGTCGGGAGGTCAGAAGTTTATACAATGAGCAGTTCTTC
CASREVRSLYNEQFF
>.|TRBJ1-3|TRBV5-4|.
TGTGCCAGCAGCTTGATCGGGGGCTCTGGAAACACCATATATTTT
CASSLIGGSGNTIYF
>.|TRBJ2-7|TRBV2|.
TGTGCTTCTCAGGGGCGGCACTACGAGCAGTACTTC
CASQGRHYEQYF
>TRBD1|TRBJ2-7|TRBV23-1|.
TGCGCCAGCAGTCAGGGGCACAGGGGTAAGTGGGAGCAGTACTTC
CASSQGHRGKWEQYF
>TRBD1|TRBJ1-2|TRBV20-1|.
TGCAGTGCTAGATTGGGACAGGGCTACACCTTC
CSARLGQGYTF
>TRBD2|TRBJ2-5|TRBV7-9|.
TGTGCCAGCAGCTTACCTAGCGGACACCAAGAGACCCAGTACTTC
CASSLPSGHQETQYF
>.|TRBJ1-4|TRBV7-6|.
TGTGCCAGCAGCTTAGGAGGGAAAGAAAAACTGTTTTTT
CASSLGGKEKLFF
>TRBD2|TRBJ2-5|TRBV5-1|.
TGCGCCAGCAGCTTGAACGGGAGGGGACCGTACTTC
CASSLNGRGPYF
>.|TRBJ2-7|TRBV2|.
TGTGCCAGCGCCGGGGTGGGCTACGAGCAGTACTTC
CASAGVGYEQYF
>TRBD2|TRBJ2-1|TRBV7-9|.
TGTTCCAGCAGCTCGGGGACTAGCGGGATTTGGCACCGTGGGGTGGAGTTCTTC
CSSSSGTSGIWHRGVEFF
>.|TRBJ1-5|TRBV15|once
TGTGCCGCCAGCAGTGGTCGGAATCAGCCCCAGCATTTT
CAASSGRNQPQHF
>.|TRBJ1-1|TRBV5-1|.
TGCGCCAGCAGCCCGGACATCCTGAACACTGAAGCTTTCTTT
CASSPDILNTEAFF
>TRBD2|TRBJ2-7|TRBV5-6|few
TGTGCCAGCAGCTTGGACTCAAGAGCGGGAGCGGCGGACTACGAGCAGTACTTC
CASSLDSRAGAADYEQYF
>TRBD1|TRBJ1-2|TRBV7-9|.
TGTGCCAGCAGCTTACAGGGGGAAGGGGGCTACACCTTC
CASSLQGEGGYTF
>TRBD1|TRBJ2-7|TRBV7-9|.
TGTGCCAGCAGCCCGGGACAGACCTACGAGCAGTACTTC
CASSPGQTYEQYF
>.|TRBJ2-1|TRBV7-9|.
TGTGCCAGCAGCACGTACAAGGCGCGGGTCTATGAGCAGTTCTTC
CASSTYKARVYEQFF
>TRBD1|TRBJ2-7|TRBV7-3|.
TGTGCCAGCAGCCCGCGGGACAGGGGCTACGAGCAGTACTTC
CASSPRDRGYEQYF
>TRBD1|TRBJ1-1|TRBV6-5|few
TGTGCCAGCAGGCCGCCGGACAGGGATGACACTGAAGCTTTCTTT
CASRPPDRDDTEAFF
>.|TRBJ1-1|TRBV5-8|few
TGTGCCAGCAGCTTTGAGTACGGGAACACTGAAGCTTTCTTT
CASSFEYGNTEAFF
>.|TRBJ2-7|TRBV30|.
TGTGCCTGGATCCGGGTTGATGGGTACGAGCAGTACTTC
CAWIRVDGYEQYF
>.|TRBJ1-1|TRBV5-4|few
TGTGCCAGCAGCCCTTCGGGGAACACTGAAGCTTTCTTT
CASSPSGNTEAFF